This T cell receptor (beta chain) was profiled in a study of T cell responses to AZD1222 COVID-19 vaccine (dated by TCRdb to about 2021). A note on the overall study: A total of 233 trial participants underwent TCR sequencing, of whom some 200 had received two doses of AZD1222 and around 25 had received two doses of the MenACWY control vaccine. Enrollment into the trials was organized by age into subgroups of 18-55, 56-69 and 70-plus years, and those subgroups contained roughly 150, 30 and 60 TCR-sequenced participants, respectively.

The time point label for this specimen denotes: about 28 days (+/-7) after the second vaccine dose. AZD1222 recipients with second doses at about 4 weeks or about 12 weeks were pooled, because spike-specific TCR depth and breadth did not differ between schedules. Vaccinee samples came from UK trials COV001 and COV002, including a single-blind randomized controlled phase 2/3 trial of AZD1222 (ChAdOx1 nCoV-19) in healthy adults. For TCRbeta chain sequencing, PBMC samples were collected from trial participants at day 0 and at day 28 after the second dose. What the study reported, not specific to this receptor: Only a handful of AZD1222 recipients were SARS-CoV-2 seropositive at baseline, limiting conclusions about previously exposed vaccinees. In the small 56-69-year group, the increase in depth fell short of significance, most likely because of low power. Reportedly, almost half of the unique spike-specific TCRs recognized epitopes lying outside the regions that are mutated in the B.1.351 and B.1.1.7 variants. No day 14 peak-response samples were available, so repertoires were characterized only after the peak T cell response. The whole spike protein was spanned by vaccine-associated CD4 TCRs, and dominant responses were seen in regions 160-218 and 743-854. After two AZD1222 doses, spike-specific TCR breadth and depth were significantly higher than at day 0 and than in MenACWY recipients. Most participants were white British and females outnumbered males, and the authors suggested that clonal diversity may have been underestimated.

CDR1 and CDR2 (MNHEY, SMNVEV) derive from the germline V gene (reference sequence). V is reduced by 3 bases and J by 2 bases, leaving a spacing of 14 bases between them. The CDR3 starts with the cysteine, ends with the phenylalanine, and has 15 residues. Of the read, only the CDR3 DNA is kept; its 45 bases are in frame from base 1. The CDR3 regions of human TCRbeta chains were analyzed by immunosequencing. On the authors' methods: TCRs in the repertoires were matched against a reference library of SARS-CoV-2-specific TCRs that had been generated with the MIRA antigen-specificity platform. Breadth was defined as the fraction of unique TCRs that were SARS-CoV-2-associated. Depth was defined as the fraction of total T cells that were SARS-CoV-2-associated. Using the MIRA data, each spike-specific TCR was mapped to the spike region that the TCR reacts to and placed in a CD4 or CD8 class. Log10-transformed breadth and depth values were compared by one-way ANOVA with Sidak's multiple comparisons tests. In its TCRdb copy, this immuneACCESS table keeps in-frame sequences only and misses some clones. Where compared with another copy, unresolved V genes explain less than half of these, and the others have no known cause. The D gene and trimming were derived from the DNA, and the V and J assignments and clone size from that table. This sample lists under 140,000 clones; 94% were detected once. The top ten hold 2.9% of the sample.

In regard to this clone: Its antigen specificity is not known. No qualities accompany the bases; no much larger clone lies one base away.

The TCR comes from an adult who received the AZD1222 COVID-19 vaccine. This receptor chain uses TRBV27 and TRBJ2-7; the D region is possibly TRBD1 or TRBD2, each matching across 6 bases. Sample: peripheral blood, taken 28 days after the second AZD1222 dose. CDR3 region: CASSFAGHPPYEQYF. The DNA sequence reads TGTGCCAGCAGTTTCGCGGGACACCCTCCCTACGAGCAGTACTTC.